This record looks at one TCR beta chain sequence and its context. CDR3 length equals 13 residues. The V end was cut by 4 bases, the J end by 7 bases, with 11 bases between. The germline gives CDR1 SNHLY, CDR2 FYNNEI. Original methodology: Scientists estimated how many nucleated cells there were by amplifying reference gene primers. Sequenced by immunoSEQ multiplex PCR; TCRdb stores in-frame clones only, minus some. The D gene and trimming were derived from the DNA, and the V and J assignments and clone size from that table. The sample has about 260,000 clones, more than 75% seen once; the top ten hold over 2%. The data are from a study of blood T cell repertoires in COVID-19. Study details: Researchers got acute and convalescent COVID-19 samples from the United States, Italy and Spain. The analysed material was cDNA or gDNA that came from T cells, B-cell-depleted T cells, or PBMCs.

The origin of this receptor is a woman aged 50 to 60 with acute or convalescent COVID-19. Sequenced sample: peripheral blood. The chain couples TRBV2 to TRBJ1-3, with D perhaps TRBD1 (5 bases). The CDR3 DNA sequence: TGTGCCAGCAGTGTCCAGGGCATGAACACCATATATTTT. Protein: CASSVQGMNTIYF.